What follows is one T cell receptor beta chain and its context. The data stem from a study of cytomegalovirus exposure and HLA in healthy donors. Study summary: Clustering assigned around 77% of the roughly 420 genotyped donors to the Caucasian-associated ancestry cluster.

The CDR3 totals 16 residues. Germline values: CDR1 SGHTA, CDR2 FQGNSA. The junction had 6 bases not matched to a gene; V was cut back by 5 bases and J by 0 bases. The PCR made use of 60 Vbeta and 13 Jbeta primers. Data came from immunoSEQ multiplex PCR; TCRdb stores just in-frame clones and leaves some out. Of 150,000 to 200,000 clones in the sample, 70% to 80% were seen once. This rearrangement joins TRBV7-2 to TRBJ2-2; 7 positions agree with TRBD2. Sequenced input: PBMCs. This sequence was found in a woman aged 50 to 60 in good health and CMV-seronegative. The CDR3 region has the DNA TGTGCCAGCAGCCCGGGGGGTGGGGCGAACACCGGGGAGCTGTTTTTT. Protein product: CASSPGGGANTGELFF.